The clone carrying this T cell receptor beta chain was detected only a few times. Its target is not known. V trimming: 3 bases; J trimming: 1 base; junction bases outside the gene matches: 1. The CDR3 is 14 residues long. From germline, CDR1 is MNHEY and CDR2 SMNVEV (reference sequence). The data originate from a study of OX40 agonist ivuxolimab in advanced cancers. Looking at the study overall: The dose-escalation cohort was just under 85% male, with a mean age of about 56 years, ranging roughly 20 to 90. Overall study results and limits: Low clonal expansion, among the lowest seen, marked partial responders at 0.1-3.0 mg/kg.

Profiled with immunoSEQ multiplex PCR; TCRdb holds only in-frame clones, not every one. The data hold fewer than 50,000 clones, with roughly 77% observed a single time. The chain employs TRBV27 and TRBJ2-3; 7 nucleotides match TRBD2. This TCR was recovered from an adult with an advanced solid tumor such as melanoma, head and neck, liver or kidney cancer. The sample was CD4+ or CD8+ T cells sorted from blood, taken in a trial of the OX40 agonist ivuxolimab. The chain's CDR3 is CASSFGGGTDTQYF. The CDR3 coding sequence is TGTGCCAGCAGTTTTGGGGGGGGCACAGATACGCAGTATTTT.